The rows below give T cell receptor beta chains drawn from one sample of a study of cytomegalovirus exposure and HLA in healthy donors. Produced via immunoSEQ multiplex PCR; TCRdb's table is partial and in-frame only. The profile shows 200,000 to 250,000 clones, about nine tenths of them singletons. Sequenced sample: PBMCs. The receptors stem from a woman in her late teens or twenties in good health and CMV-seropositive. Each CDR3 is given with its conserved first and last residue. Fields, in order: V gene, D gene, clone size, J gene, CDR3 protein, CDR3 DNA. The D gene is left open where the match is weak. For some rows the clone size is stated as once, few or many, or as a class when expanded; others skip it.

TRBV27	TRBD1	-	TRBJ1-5	CASSPPGQRTNQPQHF	TGTGCCAGCAGTCCTCCGGGACAGAGAACGAATCAGCCCCAGCATTTT
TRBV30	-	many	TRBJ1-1	CAWSGANTEAFF	TGTGCCTGGAGTGGAGCGAACACTGAAGCTTTCTTT
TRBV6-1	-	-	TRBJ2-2	CATQPGQNTGELFF	TGTGCCACCCAACCGGGACAGAACACCGGGGAGCTGTTTTTT
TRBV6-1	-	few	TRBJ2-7	CASSERDTEQYF	TGTGCCAGCAGTGAACGAGATACCGAGCAGTACTTC
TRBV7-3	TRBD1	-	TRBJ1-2	CASSSDPGQGLGGYTF	TGTGCCAGCAGCTCCGACCCAGGACAGGGGTTGGGGGGCTACACCTTC
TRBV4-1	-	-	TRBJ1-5	CASSPPGGGISNQPQHF	TGCGCCAGCAGCCCCCCCGGGGGGGGTATAAGCAATCAGCCCCAGCATTTT
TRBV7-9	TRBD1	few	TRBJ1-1	CASSRTDRGTEAFF	TGTGCCAGCAGTCGAACGGACAGGGGAACTGAAGCTTTCTTT
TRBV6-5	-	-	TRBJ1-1	CASSYSRTHTEAFF	TGTGCCAGCAGTTACTCTCGGACACACACTGAAGCTTTCTTT
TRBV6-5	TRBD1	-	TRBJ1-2	CASSRTGNYGYTF	TGTGCCAGCAGTCGGACAGGGAACTATGGCTACACCTTC
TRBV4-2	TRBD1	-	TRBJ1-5	CASSQKTGGGNQPQHF	TGTGCCAGCAGCCAAAAGACAGGGGGCGGCAATCAGCCCCAGCATTTT
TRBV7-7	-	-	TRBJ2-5	CASSLGVTEETQYF	TGTGCTAGCAGCTTAGGGGTAACAGAAGAGACCCAGTACTTC
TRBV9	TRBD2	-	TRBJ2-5	CASSVIAGERETQYF	TGTGCCAGCAGCGTGATAGCGGGAGAACGGGAGACCCAGTACTTC
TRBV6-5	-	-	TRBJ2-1	CASSYSTKTGREQFF	TGTGCCAGCAGTTACTCGACTAAGACTGGTCGTGAGCAGTTCTTC
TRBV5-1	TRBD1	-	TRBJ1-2	CASSLYPDRALSYGYTF	TGCGCCAGCAGCTTGTACCCCGACAGGGCGCTGTCCTATGGCTACACCTTC
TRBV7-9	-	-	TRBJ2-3	CASSADTYTDTQYF	TGTGCCAGCAGCGCGGACACATACACAGATACGCAGTATTTT
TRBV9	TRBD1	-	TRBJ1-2	CASSAKGQGSHYGYTF	TGTGCCAGCAGCGCGAAAGGACAGGGATCACACTATGGCTACACCTTC
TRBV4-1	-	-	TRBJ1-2	CASSQGGGKSGGYTF	TGCGCCAGCAGCCAAGGTGGGGGGAAATCGGGGGGCTACACCTTC
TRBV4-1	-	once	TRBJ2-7	CASSHSSRISGEQYF	TGCGCCAGCAGCCACTCGTCGCGTATAAGTGGCGAGCAGTACTTC
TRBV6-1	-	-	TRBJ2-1	CASSELNNEQFF	TGTGCCAGCAGTGAACTTAACAATGAGCAGTTCTTC
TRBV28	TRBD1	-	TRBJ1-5	CATRGAPADNQPQHF	TGTGCCACCAGGGGGGCACCGGCGGACAATCAGCCCCAGCATTTT
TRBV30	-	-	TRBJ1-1	CAWNVQMNTEAFF	TGTGCCTGGAACGTACAGATGAACACTGAAGCTTTCTTT
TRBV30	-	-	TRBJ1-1	CAWLTEVNTEAFF	TGTGCCTGGCTGACAGAGGTGAACACTGAAGCTTTCTTT
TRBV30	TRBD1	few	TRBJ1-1	CAWSGHRGTEAFF	TGTGCCTGGAGTGGACACAGGGGGACTGAAGCTTTCTTT
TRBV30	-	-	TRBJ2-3	CACLGAGADTQYF	TGTGCCTGCCTGGGAGCGGGCGCAGATACGCAGTATTTT
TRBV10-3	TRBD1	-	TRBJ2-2	CAIPQRDRVYTGELFF	TGTGCCATCCCTCAAAGGGACAGGGTCTATACCGGGGAGCTGTTTTTT
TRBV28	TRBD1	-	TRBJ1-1	CASSLPRQGINTEAFF	TGTGCCAGCAGTCTACCCCGACAGGGTATCAACACTGAAGCTTTCTTT
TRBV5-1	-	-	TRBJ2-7	CASSGERDSAYEQYF	TGCGCCAGCAGCGGGGAGCGAGACTCTGCCTACGAGCAGTACTTC
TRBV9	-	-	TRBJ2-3	CASSVVATDTQYF	TGTGCCAGCAGCGTTGTAGCCACAGATACGCAGTATTTT
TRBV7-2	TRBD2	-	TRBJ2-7	CASSLDRGSSYEQYF	TGTGCCAGCAGCTTAGATCGCGGGAGCTCCTACGAGCAGTACTTC
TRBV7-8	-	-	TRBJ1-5	CASSLGRDGRNQPQHF	TGTGCCAGCAGCTTAGGGCGGGACGGTCGAAATCAGCCCCAGCATTTT
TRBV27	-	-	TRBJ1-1	CASISYGGANTEAFF	TGTGCCAGCATCTCATATGGGGGGGCGAACACTGAAGCTTTCTTT
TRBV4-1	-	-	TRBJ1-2	CASSQDQGYGYTF	TGCGCCAGCAGCCAAGATCAGGGCTATGGCTACACCTTC
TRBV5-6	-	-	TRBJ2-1	CASSRVDEQFF	TGTGCCAGCAGCCGGGTTGATGAGCAGTTCTTC
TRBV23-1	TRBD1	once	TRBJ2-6	CASSQGDRGNSGANVLTF	TGCGCCAGCAGTCAAGGGGACAGGGGAAACTCTGGGGCCAACGTCCTGACTTTC
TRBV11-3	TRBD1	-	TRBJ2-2	CASSSRQGARNTGELFF	TGTGCCAGCAGCTCGCGACAGGGGGCGAGGAACACCGGGGAGCTGTTTTTT
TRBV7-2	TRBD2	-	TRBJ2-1	CASSSPPGGEGRSYNEQFF	TGTGCCAGCAGCTCACCCCCGGGGGGGGAGGGCCGCTCCTACAATGAGCAGTTCTTC
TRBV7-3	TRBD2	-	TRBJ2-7	CASSLLAGGAYEQYF	TGTGCCAGCAGCTTACTAGCGGGAGGGGCCTACGAGCAGTACTTC
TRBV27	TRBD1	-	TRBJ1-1	CASSLSRGQGEAFF	TGTGCCAGCAGTTTATCGCGGGGACAGGGGGAAGCTTTCTTT
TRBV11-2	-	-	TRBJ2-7	CASSPRRGQARVSQEQYF	TGTGCCAGCAGCCCCCGGAGGGGGCAGGCCAGAGTAAGTCAAGAGCAGTACTTC
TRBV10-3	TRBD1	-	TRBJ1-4	CAISEEGANGGEKLFF	TGTGCCATCAGTGAGGAGGGGGCGAACGGTGGTGAAAAACTGTTTTTT
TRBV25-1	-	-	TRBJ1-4	CASSSTELGGKLFF	TGTGCCAGCAGTTCTACTGAATTAGGGGGAAAACTGTTTTTT